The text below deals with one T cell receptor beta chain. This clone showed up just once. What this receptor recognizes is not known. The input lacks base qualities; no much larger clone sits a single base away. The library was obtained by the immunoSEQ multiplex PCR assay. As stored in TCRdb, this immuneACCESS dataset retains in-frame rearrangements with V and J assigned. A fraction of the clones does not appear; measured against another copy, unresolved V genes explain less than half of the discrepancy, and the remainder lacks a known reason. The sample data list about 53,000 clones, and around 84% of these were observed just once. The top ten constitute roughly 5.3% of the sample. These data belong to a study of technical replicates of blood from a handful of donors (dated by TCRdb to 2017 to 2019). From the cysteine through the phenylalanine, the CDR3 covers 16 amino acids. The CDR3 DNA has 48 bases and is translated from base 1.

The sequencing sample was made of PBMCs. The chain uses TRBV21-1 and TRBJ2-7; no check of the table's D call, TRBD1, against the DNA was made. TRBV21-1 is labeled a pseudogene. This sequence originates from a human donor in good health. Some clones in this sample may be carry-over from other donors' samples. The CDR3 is CASSNKLGTGIYEQYF. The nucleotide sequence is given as TGTGCCAGCAGCAACAAGTTGGGGACAGGGATCTACGAGCAGTACTTC.